Below, 28 T cell receptor beta chains from the same sample are listed, as sequenced in a study of cytomegalovirus exposure and HLA in healthy donors. Assay: immunoSEQ multiplex PCR; the TCRdb copy retains only in-frame clones and omits some. The sample records nearly 110,000 clones, about 87% being singletons. The sequenced sample consisted of PBMCs. The receptors derive from a woman aged 18-30 years in good health and CMV-seropositive.

This rearrangement joins TRBV10-3 to TRBJ1-2; 9 nucleotides match TRBD1. V shed 7 bases and J 4 bases; nucleotides not matched to a gene: 7. The CDR3 is 14 amino acids. Germline-derived CDR1 and CDR2 are ENHRY and SYGVKD. The DNA of the CDR3 is TGTGCCATCAATAAACAGGGGGCGAGCTATGGCTACACCTTC. As protein: CAINKQGASYGYTF.

The chain carries TRBV7-9 and TRBJ2-3; possibly TRBD1 for D (5 bases). Per germline, CDR1 SEHNR and CDR2 FQNEAQ (reference sequence). This CDR3 is 14 amino acids long. V was shortened by 6 bases and J by 0 bases, with 10 bases between the two germline ends. CDR3 nucleotide sequence: TGTGCCAGCAGGCGTCAGGGTAGCACAGATACGCAGTATTTT. Its protein product is CASRRQGSTDTQYF. Filled out from reference TRBV7-9 and TRBJ2-3, the complete variable domain reads DTGVSQNPRHKITKRGQNVTFRCDPISEHNRLYWYRQTLGQGPEFLTYFQNEAQLEKSRLLSDRFSAERPKGSFSTLEIQRTEQGDSAMYLCASRRQGSTDTQYFGPGTRLTVL.

The chain links TRBV6-5 to TRBJ2-7; D uncertain. The CDR3 has 14 residues. Germline values: CDR1 MNHEY, CDR2 SVGAGI. The germline V and J ends were trimmed by 5 bases and 1 base, with 12 bases remaining between them. The CDR3 DNA follows: TGTGCCAGCAGTCCCCGTGATCAGTCCTACGAGCAGTACTTC. Amino acid sequence: CASSPRDQSYEQYF.

This clone was picked up a small number of times. The chain carries TRBV18 and TRBJ1-5; D unclear. The CDR3 is 14 amino acids. Germline V lookup: CDR1 KGHSH, CDR2 LQKENI. V was pared by 5 bases and J by 2 bases, with 10 bases between. CDR3 sequence: CASSTVEGNQPQHF. For the CDR3, the DNA is TGTGCCAGCTCAACCGTGGAGGGCAATCAGCCCCAGCATTTT.

This chain joins TRBV15 and TRBJ2-1, with D maybe TRBD1 (6 bases). This CDR3 has 14 amino acids. V shed 1 base and J shed 3 bases, with 7 bases lying between them. Germline V lookup: CDR1 LNHNV, CDR2 YYDKDF (reference sequence). CDR3 coding DNA: TGTGCCACCAGCAGAGTCAGGGGCTACAATGAGCAGTTCTTC. It translates to CATSRVRGYNEQFF.

This chain joins TRBV7-2 and TRBJ2-5; 9 bases agree with TRBD1. The CDR3 sequence is 15 residues long. CDR1 and CDR2 from the germline V gene are SGHTA and FQGNSA. The V segment lost 4 bases and the J segment 0 bases; nucleotides outside the gene matches: 3. Here the CDR3 DNA reads TGTGCCAGCAGCTACAGGGGGCGCGACCAAGAGACCCAGTACTTC. It encodes CASSYRGRDQETQYF. Using reference TRBV7-2 and TRBJ2-5 for the parts outside the CDR3, the full variable domain is GAGVSQSPSNKVTEKGKDVELRCDPISGHTALYWYRQSLGQGLEFLIYFQGNSAPDKSGLPSDRFSAERTGGSVSTLTIQRTQQEDSAVYLCASSYRGRDQETQYFGPGTRLLVL.

The rearrangement links TRBV9 to TRBJ2-5; 8 nucleotides agree with TRBD2. The CDR3 spans 14 residues. The J segment lost 2 bases and the V segment lost 4 bases, leaving 4 bases of the junction unmatched. Germline V gives CDR1 SGDLS, CDR2 YYNGEE. This CDR3 reads CASSPRLAQETQYF. CDR3 nucleotide sequence: TGTGCCAGCAGCCCACGACTAGCGCAAGAGACCCAGTACTTC.

This clone was seen only a few times. The J gene is TRBJ1-2, the V gene TRBV9; the match to TRBD1 covers 9 bases. V gave up 3 bases and J gave up 8 bases; unmatched junction bases: 14. Germline assignment: CDR1 SGDLS and CDR2 YYNGEE. The CDR3 has 16 residues. The CDR3 DNA follows: TGTGCCAGCAGCGGGGGACAGGGTACGAGGAAGGAAGGCTACACCTTC. It is translated as CASSGGQGTRKEGYTF.

The chain links TRBV2 to TRBJ1-4; 7 positions agree with TRBD1. The CDR3 is 15 amino acids. Per the germline V gene, CDR1 is SNHLY and CDR2 is FYNNEI. The J segment lost 8 bases and the V segment lost 6 bases, leaving 12 bases of the junction unmatched. The CDR3: CASSALRGLEEKLFF. Written as DNA, the CDR3 is TGTGCCAGCAGCGCCTTGAGGGGGCTGGAAGAAAAACTGTTTTTT.

The rearrangement joins TRBV10-3 to TRBJ2-1; 10 bases align to TRBD2. The germline CDR1 and CDR2 sequences are ENHRY and SYGVKD. CDR3 size: 15 residues. The J segment lost 7 bases and the V segment lost 7 bases, leaving 10 bases of the junction unmatched. CDR3 loop: CAIKEASGGMNEQFF. Here the CDR3 DNA reads TGTGCCATCAAAGAAGCTAGCGGGGGTATGAATGAGCAGTTCTTC.

This chain connects TRBV10-3 to TRBJ1-2; TRBD1 aligns across 8 bases. V lost 6 bases and J lost 0; bases outside the gene matches: 15. This CDR3 comprises 18 residues. Germline-derived CDR1 and CDR2 are ENHRY and SYGVKD. CDR3 protein: CAISRTGNGGRANYGYTF. The CDR3 DNA follows: TGTGCCATCAGCCGGACAGGGAACGGAGGCCGAGCTAACTATGGCTACACCTTC.

This clone was observed a few times. CDR3 DNA sequence: TGTGCCAGTAGTAGTCGACAGGGAAGTGGCTACACCTTC. Protein: CASSSRQGSGYTF. V usage is TRBV19 and J usage is TRBJ1-2; 7 bases agree with TRBD1. The V gene end was trimmed by 4 bases and the J gene end by 7 bases; junction bases not matched to a gene: 6. This CDR3 contains 13 residues. CDR1 is LNHDA and CDR2 is SQIVND in the germline V gene (reference sequence).

The rearrangement links TRBV10-2 to TRBJ1-5; TRBD1 agrees at 8 bases. Germline loops: CDR1 WSHSY, CDR2 SAAADI. Trimming at V came to 6 bases and at J to 2 bases, leaving 3 bases not matched to a gene. The CDR3 loop spans 14 amino acids. The CDR3 protein is CASRETGGNQPQHF. CDR3 DNA sequence: TGCGCCAGCAGGGAGACAGGGGGCAATCAGCCCCAGCATTTT.

The J gene is TRBJ2-6, the V gene TRBV7-2; 11 nucleotides agree with TRBD1. This CDR3 is 18 amino acids long. With 5 bases clipped from V and 0 bases from J, the junction kept 6 bases outside the gene matches. CDR1 is SGHTA, CDR2 FQGNSA, per germline. The CDR3 loop reads CASSHGTGGISGANVLTF. CDR3 bases: TGTGCCAGCAGCCACGGGACAGGGGGTATCTCTGGGGCCAACGTCCTGACTTTC.

The genes are TRBV6-1 and TRBJ1-1; D is unclear. Germline V gene lookup returns CDR1 MNHNS and CDR2 SASEGT. V was cut by 6 bases and J by 1 base, with 12 bases left in between. There are 14 residues in the CDR3. CDR3 residues: CASSIRGENTEAFF. The CDR3 DNA is TGTGCCAGCAGCATACGGGGAGAGAACACTGAAGCTTTCTTT.

The chain links TRBV7-6 to TRBJ1-1, with 10 bases identical to TRBD1. The V and J ends lost 3 bases and 3 bases, in that order; junction bases with no gene match: 1. Germline CDR1 and CDR2: SGHVS and FNYEAQ. The CDR3 extends over 14 amino acids. CDR3 DNA sequence: TGTGCCAGCAGCTTGGACAGGGGGGACACTGAAGCTTTCTTT. Encoded protein: CASSLDRGDTEAFF.

The V call is TRBV4-3, the J call TRBJ1-1; D gene unclear. Germline lookup yields CDR1 LGHNA and CDR2 YSLEER. Trimming pared 0 bases from V and 4 bases from J, leaving 6 bases between. The length of the CDR3 is 13 residues. DNA for the CDR3: TGCGCCAGCAGCCAAGATGTATTCACTGAAGCTTTCTTT. Translation: CASSQDVFTEAFF.

This chain joins TRBV15 and TRBJ1-1, with D uncertain. The CDR3 length is 16 residues. Germline assignment: CDR1 LNHNV and CDR2 YYDKDF (reference sequence). Trimming took off 2 bases at V and 0 bases at J, with 13 bases between the two ends. In DNA form, the CDR3 reads TGTGCCACCAGCAGACGGGGTCCGGGAATGAACACTGAAGCTTTCTTT. Protein sequence: CATSRRGPGMNTEAFF.

The chain links TRBV27 to TRBJ1-1; tentatively, D is TRBD1 (5 bases). This CDR3 is 11 amino acids long. The germline V and J ends were trimmed by 10 bases and 10 bases, with 16 bases remaining between them. Germline CDR1 and CDR2: MNHEY and SMNVEV (reference sequence). CDR3 protein: CATRRGAAAFF. The CDR3 bases are TGTGCCACCCGACGCGGGGCGGCAGCTTTCTTT.

The chain is built from TRBV28 and TRBJ2-7, with 13 nucleotides matching TRBD2. In germline, CDR1 is MDHEN, CDR2 SYDVKM. With 4 bases clipped from V and 4 bases from J, the junction kept 10 bases outside the gene matches. The CDR3 is made up of 17 amino acids. DNA of the CDR3: TGTGCCAGCAGTTCGACTAGCGGGGGGTTGGTTGGTTACGAGCAGTACGTC. It specifies CASSSTSGGLVGYEQYV.

The rearrangement links TRBV28 to TRBJ2-7, with 9 bases fitting TRBD2. From germline, CDR1 is MDHEN and CDR2 SYDVKM. Germline trimming cut 3 bases from V and 5 bases from J; bases unmatched to any gene: 5. The CDR3 is 14 amino acids. The CDR3 nucleotides read TGTGCCAGCAGTTTGGCTAGCGGGGTCGACGAGCAGTACTTC. Encoded protein: CASSLASGVDEQYF.

The chain is built from TRBV5-4 and TRBJ2-7, with a tentative D call TRBD1 (6 bases). Germline V gives CDR1 SGHNT, CDR2 YYREEE (reference sequence). The CDR3 consists of 15 residues. V was trimmed by 4 bases and J by 2 bases, leaving 16 bases between them. The CDR3 coding sequence is TGTGCCAGCAGCCCCAACACCGGACAGACCTACGAGCAGTACTTC. Its translation: CASSPNTGQTYEQYF.

The rearrangement links TRBV21-1 to TRBJ2-2; TRBD2 is the table's D call and was not checked against the DNA. TRBV21-1 counts as a pseudogene. There are 18 residues in the CDR3. The DNA for the CDR3 is TGTGCCAGCAGCAACGGGACTAGCGGGGGGCTGAACACCGGGGAGCTGTTTTTT. Its protein is CASSNGTSGGLNTGELFF.

This rearrangement joins TRBV28 to TRBJ1-5; unclear D gene. CDR3 length: 13 residues. V lost 1 base and J 5 bases, leaving 6 bases between the germline ends. CDR1 is MDHEN and CDR2 is SYDVKM in the germline V gene. The CDR3 sequence is CASSLLQHQPQHF. The CDR3 coding sequence is TGTGCCAGCAGTTTATTACAGCATCAGCCCCAGCATTTT. The variable domain in full, completed from reference TRBV28 and TRBJ1-5, reads DVKVTQSSRYLVKRTGEKVFLECVQDMDHENMFWYRQDPGLGLRLIYFSYDVKMKEKGDIPEGYSVSREKKERFSLILESASTNQTSMYLCASSLLQHQPQHFGDGTRLSIL.

V and J are TRBV28 and TRBJ1-4; possibly TRBD1 for D (6 bases). V lost 8 bases, J lost 7 bases, and 14 bases lay in between. Germline CDR1 MDHEN, CDR2 SYDVKM. The CDR3 spans 13 residues. Written as DNA, the CDR3 is TGTGCCAGCCTCGACAGGTCCAGTGAAAAACTGTTTTTT. It translates to CASLDRSSEKLFF.

The rearrangement uses TRBV4-2 and TRBJ1-2; 11 positions match TRBD1. Germline CDR1 LGHNA, CDR2 YNFKEQ. The CDR3 runs to 15 residues. The V and J ends lost 3 bases and 8 bases, in that order; junction bases with no gene match: 8. The CDR3 region has the DNA TGTGCCAGCAGCCACGTAGGACAGGGGGCGGCCGGCTACACCTTC. Its translation: CASSHVGQGAAGYTF.

The chain has TRBV27 and TRBJ2-2; perhaps TRBD1 as D (6 bases). Germline V gives CDR1 MNHEY, CDR2 SMNVEV (reference sequence). This CDR3 comprises 14 residues. The germline V and J ends were trimmed by 2 bases and 4 bases, with 8 bases remaining between them. CDR3: CASSLVRGTGELFF. The CDR3 DNA is TGTGCCAGCAGTTTAGTCAGGGGCACCGGGGAGCTGTTTTTT.

The V call is TRBV27, the J call TRBJ1-4; D is possibly TRBD1 (5 bases). V was shortened by 6 bases and J by 8 bases, with 19 bases between the two germline ends. The CDR3 consists of 15 residues. Per the germline V gene, CDR1 is MNHEY and CDR2 is SMNVEV (reference sequence). The CDR3 here is CASRNLRDGGEKLFF. CDR3 coding DNA: TGTGCCAGCAGAAACCTCCGGGACGGAGGGGAAAAACTGTTTTTT.